The 24 T cell receptor beta chains presented below share a single source sample, sequenced in a study of blood T cell repertoires in COVID-19. Measured with immunoSEQ multiplex PCR; TCRdb has only the in-frame clones, and not every one. The table has 100,000 to 150,000 clones, 86% seen once. The sequenced sample was PBMCs or T cells enriched from blood (not recorded which). The receptors come from a woman in her forties or fifties who had recovered from COVID-19.

The J gene is TRBJ2-7, the V gene TRBV29-1; 11 bases are a match to TRBD2. V was clipped by 7 bases and J by 1 base; unmatched bases: 6. The germline CDR1 and CDR2 sequences are SQVTM and ANQGSEA. CDR3 length equals 14 residues. CDR3: CSAGGTSGSYEQYF. The CDR3 DNA follows: TGCAGCGCTGGCGGGACTAGCGGATCCTACGAGCAGTACTTC.

The chain carries TRBV9 and TRBJ1-6; the match to TRBD1 covers 7 bases. CDR1 is SGDLS, CDR2 YYNGEE, per germline. With V trimmed by 1 base and J by 6 bases, 7 bases remained unmatched. The CDR3 is 16 residues long. CDR3 sequence reads: CASSVTAGTVNSPLHF. CDR3 DNA: TGTGCCAGCAGCGTAACTGCCGGGACAGTTAATTCACCCCTCCACTTT.

The V gene is TRBV10-1, the J gene TRBJ2-7; a possible D gene is TRBD1 (6 bases). V gave up 5 bases and J gave up 5 bases, with 13 bases separating them. The CDR3 sequence is 13 residues long. Germline lookup yields CDR1 WNHNN and CDR2 SYGVQD (reference sequence). Here the CDR3 DNA reads TGCGCCAGCAGTCGTACAGGGTCCCACGAGCAGTACTTC. Amino acid sequence: CASSRTGSHEQYF.

The chain couples TRBV18 to TRBJ2-7; no definite D call. This CDR3 spans 14 amino acids. V gave up 0 bases and J gave up 5 bases, with 11 bases separating them. CDR1 and CDR2 from the germline V gene are KGHSH and LQKENI. CDR3 DNA sequence: TGTGCCAGCTCACCACCGGGCAAGCCCCACGAGCAGTACTTC. Translating it yields CASSPPGKPHEQYF. The whole variable domain, remainder taken from reference TRBV18 and TRBJ2-7, is NAGVMQNPRHLVRRRGQEARLRCSPMKGHSHVYWYRQLPEEGLKFMVYLQKENIIDESGMPKERFSAEFPKEGPSILRIQQVVRGDSAAYFCASSPPGKPHEQYFGPGTRLTVT.

The V gene is TRBV27, the J gene TRBJ2-5, with 12 bases aligning to TRBD1. After removal of 4 bases from V and 6 bases from J, the junction contained 6 bases not matched to a gene. The CDR3 sequence is 15 residues long. Looked up from germline, CDR1 is MNHEY and CDR2 is SMNVEV (reference sequence). DNA for the CDR3: TGTGCCAGCAGTTCATTGGGACAGGGGGCGAAGACCCAGTACTTC. Protein product: CASSSLGQGAKTQYF.

The chain is built from TRBV15 and TRBJ2-3; 11 positions agree with TRBD2. V was clipped by 0 bases and J by 2 bases; unmatched bases: 13. The germline V gene has CDR1 LNHNV and CDR2 YYDKDF (reference sequence). This CDR3 has 20 residues. Here the CDR3 DNA reads TGTGCCACCAGCAGAGATTTCGGGCAATCTAGCGGGGGGTACACAGATACGCAGTATTTT. Protein sequence: CATSRDFGQSSGGYTDTQYF.

The chain is built from TRBV7-9 and TRBJ2-2; a possible D gene is TRBD1 (5 bases). V lost 4 bases and J lost 0, with 12 bases in between. Germline lookup yields CDR1 SEHNR and CDR2 FQNEAQ (reference sequence). There are 16 residues in the CDR3. The CDR3 protein is CASSSQDRPNTGELFF. Written as DNA, the CDR3 is TGTGCCAGCAGCTCCCAAGACAGACCGAACACCGGGGAGCTGTTTTTT.

This chain uses TRBV5-6 with TRBJ2-3; 7 bases fit TRBD1. Germline assignment: CDR1 SGHDT and CDR2 YYEEEE. CDR3 size: 14 residues. The V segment lost 0 bases and the J segment 5 bases; nucleotides outside the gene matches: 3. CDR3: CASSLVQGEDTQYF. The CDR3 DNA reads TGTGCCAGCAGCTTGGTTCAGGGGGAAGATACGCAGTATTTT.

This chain connects TRBV30 to TRBJ2-1, with 8 bases aligning to TRBD2. This CDR3 comprises 14 residues. In germline, CDR1 is GTSNPN, CDR2 SVGIG (reference sequence). V shed 1 base and J 6 bases; nucleotides not matched to a gene: 5. As DNA, the CDR3 is TGTGCCTGGAGTGCCTTTAGCGGGGCCAATGAGCAGTTCTTC. This translates into CAWSAFSGANEQFF. The full variable domain, its missing parts supplied by reference TRBV30 and TRBJ2-1, is SQTIHQWPATLVQPVGSPLSLECTVEGTSNPNLYWYRQAAGRGLQLLFYSVGIGQISSEVPQNLSASRPQDRQFILSSKKLLLSDSGFYLCAWSAFSGANEQFFGPGTRLTVL.

This chain links TRBV2 with TRBJ1-2; TRBD1 matches 9 bases. Germline lookup yields CDR1 SNHLY and CDR2 FYNNEI. The CDR3 has 16 amino acids. Trimming cost V 0 bases and J 8 bases; bases outside gene matches: 10. CDR3 sequence (DNA): TGTGCCAGCAGTGAAGCGCCTTGGGGACAGGGTTACGGCTACACCTTC. Translating it yields CASSEAPWGQGYGYTF.

In its sample, this clone was seen a few times. The chain joins TRBV3-1 (or the pseudogene TRBV3-2) to TRBJ2-1; 7 positions match TRBD2. The CDR3 covers 15 residues. Per germline, CDR1 LGHDT and CDR2 YNNKEL (reference sequence). Losses at the gene ends were 0 bases for V and 5 bases for J; bases not matched to a gene: 4. In nucleotides, the CDR3 is TGTGCCAGCAGCCAAGAACGGGGGGTTCACAATGAGCAGTTCTTC. Translation: CASSQERGVHNEQFF.

The rearrangement links TRBV5-8 to TRBJ1-6; D is unresolved. The CDR3 loop spans 13 amino acids. Germline CDR1 and CDR2: SGHTS and YDEGEE. The ends were cut back, 1 base at V and 8 bases at J, with 7 bases in the middle. The CDR3 DNA reads as TGTGCCAGCAGCTTGCCCAATTATTCACCCCTCCACTTT. Protein: CASSLPNYSPLHF.

The chain uses TRBV10-2 and TRBJ2-7, with 11 bases fitting TRBD1. The germline gives CDR1 WSHSY, CDR2 SAAADI. CDR3 length equals 14 residues. J was trimmed by 7 bases and V by 9 bases; bases with no gene match: 11. CDR3 protein: CASWGPGTGGEQYF. The DNA for the CDR3 is TGCGCCAGTTGGGGTCCCGGGACAGGGGGGGAGCAGTACTTC.

This clone was seen only once. This chain connects TRBV11-3 to TRBJ2-3; possibly TRBD2 for D (7 bases). Germline V lookup: CDR1 SGHNT, CDR2 YENEEA. The CDR3 spans 15 residues. Trimming pared 5 bases from V and 4 bases from J, leaving 16 bases between. In nucleotides, the CDR3 is TGTGCCAGCAGCCCCGGGGGGCTAGTCGCAGATACGCAGTATTTT. Translation: CASSPGGLVADTQYF.

This clone was recorded only once. For the CDR3, the DNA is TGTGCCAGCAGCGGGGTACGGAGCGGGGGGCCAGATACGCAGTATTTT. Its translation is CASSGVRSGGPDTQYF. This chain connects TRBV9 to TRBJ2-3; TRBD2 agrees at 9 bases. This CDR3 is built from 16 residues. V was clipped by 3 bases and J by 4 bases; unmatched bases: 9. Germline CDR1 is SGDLS and CDR2 is YYNGEE.

V and J are TRBV5-4 and TRBJ2-3, with a possible D match to TRBD1 (5 bases). The CDR3 is made up of 16 amino acids. Germline V gives CDR1 SGHNT, CDR2 YYREEE (reference sequence). The V and J ends lost 4 bases and 0 bases respectively, with 15 bases between them. For the CDR3, the DNA is TGTGCCAGCAGCGGCTTCACAGGTTTCAGCACAGATACGCAGTATTTT. Translating gives CASSGFTGFSTDTQYF.

J is TRBJ1-6 and V is TRBV21-1. TRBV21-1 is described as a pseudogene. This CDR3 comprises 15 residues. DNA of the CDR3: TGTGCCAGCAGCGTCCGGGACTCCTATAATTCACCCCTCCACTTT. It yields the protein CASSVRDSYNSPLHF.

The chain carries TRBV5-1 and TRBJ1-2; TRBD1 might be the D (5 bases). Germline V gene sequence: CDR1 SGHRS, CDR2 YFSETQ. CDR3 length: 14 amino acids. V shed 0 bases and J shed 7 bases, with 13 bases lying between them. CDR3 protein: CASSLEQGVAGYTF. The CDR3 region has the DNA TGCGCCAGCAGCTTGGAGCAGGGTGTAGCTGGCTACACCTTC.

The chain couples TRBV6-5 to TRBJ2-1, with D possibly TRBD2 on 6 matching bases. V dropped 6 bases and J dropped 6 bases, with 18 bases sitting between them. The CDR3 totals 15 residues. The germline CDR1 and CDR2 sequences are MNHEY and SVGAGI. Here the CDR3 DNA reads TGTGCCAGCAGCAAATCGGGGCTAGCGATCAATGAGCAGTTCTTC. Translating gives CASSKSGLAINEQFF.

V and J are TRBV9 and TRBJ1-2; 7 positions agree with TRBD1. After removal of 0 bases from V and 7 bases from J, the junction contained 9 bases not matched to a gene. Per the germline V gene, CDR1 is SGDLS and CDR2 is YYNGEE. This CDR3 spans 15 amino acids. In nucleotides, the CDR3 is TGTGCCAGCAGCGTAGCTTATGACAGGGTTGGTGGCTACACCTTC. Residues: CASSVAYDRVGGYTF.

The genes are TRBV19 and TRBJ1-5; D possibly corresponds to TRBD1 (5 bases). V lost 7 bases to trimming and J lost 2 bases, with 21 bases between them. There are 17 residues in the CDR3. The V gene's germline CDR1 is LNHDA and CDR2 SQIVND (reference sequence). The CDR3 region is CASISQGTPRRNQPQHF. The CDR3 coding sequence is TGTGCCAGTATCAGTCAGGGCACCCCTAGGCGCAATCAGCCCCAGCATTTT.

Of note for this clone: The same CDR3 can be traced to other DNA sequences in this sample. V gene TRBV12-3 or TRBV12-4 combines with J gene TRBJ1-1, with 7 nucleotides matching TRBD1. The V gene end was trimmed by 5 bases and the J gene end by 1 base; junction bases not matched to a gene: 1. The CDR3 length is 13 residues. The CDR3, as DNA: TGTGCCAGCAGTCGACAGGGGAACACTGAAGCTTTCTTT. Protein product: CASSRQGNTEAFF.

This clone was observed a handful of times. CDR3 sequence (DNA): TGTGCCAGCAGTTACTCGGGCAGGGCTGGCTACACCTTC. Its protein is CASSYSGRAGYTF. V is TRBV6-5 and J is TRBJ1-2; D is possibly TRBD1 (5 bases). The CDR3 runs 13 residues. CDR1 MNHEY and CDR2 SVGAGI come from the germline V gene. Trimming pared 0 bases from V and 7 bases from J, leaving 9 bases between.

The chain is built from TRBV5-4 and TRBJ2-7; D not resolved. V gave up 4 bases and J gave up 3 bases, with 11 bases separating them. The germline V gene has CDR1 SGHNT and CDR2 YYREEE (reference sequence). This CDR3 spans 13 amino acids. As DNA, the CDR3 is TGTGCCAGCAGCCTGGGAATAGACTACGAGCAGTACTTC. Amino acids: CASSLGIDYEQYF.